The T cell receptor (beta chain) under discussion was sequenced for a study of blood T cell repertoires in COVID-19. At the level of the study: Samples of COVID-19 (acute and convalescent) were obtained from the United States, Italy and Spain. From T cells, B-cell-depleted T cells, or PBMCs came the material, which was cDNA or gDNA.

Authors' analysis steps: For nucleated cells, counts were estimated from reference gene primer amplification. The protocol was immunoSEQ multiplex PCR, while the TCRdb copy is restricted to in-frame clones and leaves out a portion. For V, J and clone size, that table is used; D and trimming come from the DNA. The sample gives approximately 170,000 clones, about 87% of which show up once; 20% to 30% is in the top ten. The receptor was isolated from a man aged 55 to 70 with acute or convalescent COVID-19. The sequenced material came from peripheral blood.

The CDR3 DNA reads as TGTGCCAGCAGCACGTGGGACAGGGTCACCGGGGAGCTGTTTTTT. It specifies CASSTWDRVTGELFF. This rearrangement joins TRBV5-4 to TRBJ2-2, with 9 bases that match TRBD1. V shed 4 bases, J shed 4 bases, and the junction held 5 bases outside the gene matches. The CDR3 has 15 amino acids. Per germline, CDR1 SGHNT and CDR2 YYREEE (reference sequence).